Listed below are T cell receptor beta chains from one sample, sequenced in a study of blood T cell repertoires in COVID-19. The protocol was immunoSEQ multiplex PCR, while the TCRdb copy is restricted to in-frame clones and leaves out a portion. The sample has about 270,000 clones, around 82% seen once. The source material was peripheral blood. The receptors were gathered from a woman aged 18-29 years with acute or convalescent COVID-19. The CDR3 runs from the conserved cysteine through the conserved F or W. Each record gives: V gene, J gene, D gene, clone size, CDR3 length, CDR3 protein, CDR3 DNA. D genes are given only for firm matches. A row's size may be missing; if present it is once, few, many or a size class.

TRBV28,TRBJ2-5,-,-,13,CASRAPSTETQYF,TGTGCCAGCAGAGCCCCCTCCACGGAGACCCAGTACTTC
TRBV12-3/TRBV12-4,TRBJ2-1,TRBD1,few,13,CASSGQVYNEQFF,TGTGCCAGCAGTGGACAGGTCTACAATGAGCAGTTCTTC
TRBV19,TRBJ1-2,TRBD1,-,17,CASSIDPDRDSRFGYTF,TGTGCCAGTAGTATCGACCCAGATCGGGACAGTCGGTTCGGCTACACCTTC
TRBV5-8,TRBJ2-7,TRBD1,-,15,CASSLAGQTPNEQYF,TGTGCCAGCAGCTTGGCGGGACAGACCCCTAACGAGCAGTACTTC
TRBV5-6,TRBJ2-7,TRBD2,few,17,CASSPWWSSGLSYEQYF,TGTGCCAGCAGCCCCTGGTGGTCTAGCGGGCTCTCCTACGAGCAGTACTTC
TRBV19,TRBJ1-1,TRBD1,-,15,CASSRGTGWNTEAFF,TGTGCCAGTAGTAGGGGGACAGGGTGGAACACTGAAGCTTTCTTT
TRBV6-2/TRBV6-3,TRBJ1-1,TRBD1,-,16,CASSLDRVGMNTEAFF,TGTGCCAGCAGCCTCGACAGGGTCGGCATGAACACTGAAGCTTTCTTT
TRBV6-2/TRBV6-3,TRBJ1-6,-,-,15,CASTPRQISNSPLHF,TGTGCCAGCACCCCGCGACAGATTTCTAATTCACCCCTCCACTTT
TRBV5-6,TRBJ2-7,TRBD2,-,13,CASSSGGRYEQYF,TGTGCCAGCAGTTCGGGCGGGAGATACGAGCAGTACTTC
TRBV29-1,TRBJ2-7,TRBD1,-,12,CSVEGQGYEQYF,TGCAGCGTTGAGGGACAGGGCTACGAGCAGTACTTC
TRBV6-2/TRBV6-3,TRBJ2-7,TRBD2,-,15,CASSFNGTTYYEQYF,TGTGCCAGCAGTTTCAACGGGACTACATACTACGAGCAGTACTTC
TRBV10-3,TRBJ2-7,-,-,13,CAISAGESYEQYF,TGTGCCATCAGTGCAGGGGAGTCCTACGAGCAGTACTTC
TRBV6-2/TRBV6-3,TRBJ2-2,TRBD2,-,16,CASSYGREGNTGELFF,TGTGCCAGCAGTTACGGGCGGGAGGGCAACACCGGGGAGCTGTTTTTT
TRBV18,TRBJ1-1,-,-,15,CASSPTTTMNTEAFF,TGTGCCAGCTCACCGACTACCACCATGAACACTGAAGCTTTCTTT
TRBV4-1,TRBJ1-5,-,once,13,CASSQDLSQPQHF,TGCGCCAGCAGCCAAGATCTCAGTCAGCCCCAGCATTTT
TRBV6-5,TRBJ1-3,-,-,15,CASSTKPYSGNTIYF,TGTGCCAGCAGTACCAAGCCATACTCTGGAAACACCATATATTTT
TRBV30,TRBJ2-7,TRBD1,-,15,CAWSVPGTGLHEQYF,TGTGCCTGGAGTGTACCGGGGACAGGGTTACACGAGCAGTACTTC
TRBV10-3,TRBJ1-1,-,-,13,CAISGKERAEAFF,TGTGCCATCAGTGGAAAAGAGAGAGCTGAAGCTTTCTTT
TRBV5-1,TRBJ2-3,-,-,12,CASGTGTDTQYF,TGCGCCAGTGGCACAGGGACAGATACGCAGTATTTT
TRBV2,TRBJ2-3,TRBD2,few,17,CASRALRTSGSSDTQYF,TGTGCCAGCAGAGCCTTGAGGACTAGCGGGAGTTCAGATACGCAGTATTTT